These 17 T cell receptor beta chains came from one sample sequenced in a study of Ad26.COV2.S vaccination and SARS-CoV-2 variants. Profiling relied on immunoSEQ multiplex PCR, and the TCRdb table lists in-frame clones only, not all of them. The sample lists about 370,000 clones, approximately 89% occurring once. The treatment here: some 20 received Ad26.COV2.S at low or high dose, single or two shots; 5 received placebo; per-sample allocation not given. Repertoires come from day 63 after the first vaccine or placebo injection. Source: peripheral blood, taken in a trial of Ad26.COV2.S vaccine versus placebo. The receptors here all came from a person between 18 and 65 years old who received the Ad26.COV2.S COVID-19 vaccine or a placebo.

The genes are TRBV5-4 and TRBJ2-3; 9 bases align to TRBD1. Looked up from germline, CDR1 is SGHNT and CDR2 is YYREEE (reference sequence). The CDR3 runs to 18 residues. J lost 0 bases, V lost 2 bases, and 10 bases had no gene match. The CDR3 DNA reads TGTGCCAGCAGCTTCGGGACAGGGCTCTCCCTTAGCACAGATACGCAGTATTTT. Amino acid sequence: CASSFGTGLSLSTDTQYF. Full variable domain (missing parts from reference TRBV5-4 and TRBJ2-3): ETGVTQSPTHLIKTRGQQVTLRCSSQSGHNTVSWYQQALGQGPQFIFQYYREEENGRGNFPPRFSGLQFPNYSSELNVNALELDDSALYLCASSFGTGLSLSTDTQYFGPGTRLTVL.

The chain recombines TRBV5-6 with TRBJ2-7; D uncertain. Germline CDR1 and CDR2: SGHDT and YYEEEE. Between the trimmed V and J ends, which lost 6 bases and 6 bases, there was a span of 13 bases. This CDR3 contains 12 residues. In DNA form, the CDR3 reads TGTGCCAGCAACAGAGGAAATAGCGAGCAGTACTTC. Residues: CASNRGNSEQYF.

V is TRBV14 and J is TRBJ1-2, with no clear D. The CDR3 consists of 14 residues. The V end lost 1 base, the J end lost 4 bases, and 10 bases lay between the germline ends. CDR1 is SGHDN, CDR2 FVKESK, per germline. CDR3 nucleotide sequence: TGTGCCAGCAGCCAAGGAAGGCAGACCTATGGCTACACCTTC. Protein: CASSQGRQTYGYTF.

This chain joins TRBV20-1 and TRBJ2-7, with 7 bases identical to TRBD1. The CDR3 contains 13 residues. Germline V CDR1 and CDR2: DFQATT, SNEGSKA (reference sequence). J lost 2 bases, V lost 3 bases, and 4 bases had no gene match. CDR3 residues: CSASATGAYEQYF. In DNA form, the CDR3 reads TGCAGTGCTAGTGCTACAGGGGCCTACGAGCAGTACTTC.

This clone occurred once. This rearrangement joins TRBV5-1 to TRBJ2-6; no firm D call. The CDR3 covers 17 residues. The germline V gene has CDR1 SGHRS and CDR2 YFSETQ. V lost 0 bases and J lost 0, with 10 bases in between. CDR3 residues: CASSLVSTHSGANVLTF. In DNA, the CDR3 is TGCGCCAGCAGCTTGGTTAGCACCCACTCTGGGGCCAACGTCCTGACTTTC. The whole variable domain, remainder taken from reference TRBV5-1 and TRBJ2-6, is KAGVTQTPRYLIKTRGQQVTLSCSPISGHRSVSWYQQTPGQGLQFLFEYFSETQRNKGNFPGRFSGRQFSNSRSEMNVSTLELGDSALYLCASSLVSTHSGANVLTFGAGSRLTVL.

This clone was seen a single time. This chain links TRBV5-1 with TRBJ1-2; D is ambiguous. There are 13 residues in the CDR3. Germline values: CDR1 SGHRS, CDR2 YFSETQ. Deletions cut 6 bases from V and 0 bases from J, with 9 bases between. CDR3 in amino acids: CASMGSTNYGYTF. As DNA, the CDR3 is TGCGCCAGCATGGGCAGCACTAACTATGGCTACACCTTC.

This chain connects TRBV28 to TRBJ2-7, with D perhaps matching TRBD1 (7 bases). Germline V gene lookup returns CDR1 MDHEN and CDR2 SYDVKM. Trimming took 9 bases from V and 4 from J, leaving 16 bases between them. This CDR3 is 13 amino acids long. The CDR3 nucleotides read TGTGCCAGTGGGGGGACAGCCTATTACGAGCAGTACTTC. Its translation is CASGGTAYYEQYF.

This clone was seen just once. V and J are TRBV29-1 and TRBJ1-1; D gene unclear. The CDR3 is made up of 12 amino acids. The V gene lost 0 bases and the J gene lost 10 bases, with 12 bases spanning the gap. Germline CDR1 and CDR2: SQVTM and ANQGSEA. The CDR3 region is CSVEDNRSAAFF. As DNA, the CDR3 is TGCAGCGTTGAAGATAATCGGTCGGCAGCTTTCTTT.

This clone has more than one count but fewer than ten. Distinct nucleotide sequences in the sample also encode this CDR3. CDR3 nucleotide sequence: TGTGCCAGCAGTTTAGGGTACGAGCAGTACTTC. This encodes CASSLGYEQYF. The rearrangement joins TRBV28 to TRBJ2-7; no definite D call. V lost 2 bases and J lost 4, with 3 bases in between. Germline V gene lookup returns CDR1 MDHEN and CDR2 SYDVKM. The CDR3 has 11 residues. The whole variable domain, filled in from reference TRBV28 and TRBJ2-7, reads DVKVTQSSRYLVKRTGEKVFLECVQDMDHENMFWYRQDPGLGLRLIYFSYDVKMKEKGDIPEGYSVSREKKERFSLILESASTNQTSMYLCASSLGYEQYFGPGTRLTVT.

V usage is TRBV20-1 and J usage is TRBJ2-7; D not certain. Germline CDR1 DFQATT, CDR2 SNEGSKA (reference sequence). V lost 6 bases and J lost 8, with 11 bases in between. The CDR3 extends over 10 amino acids. Here the CDR3 DNA reads TGCAGTGCGAGGACCGTCAAGCAGTACTTC. Translating gives CSARTVKQYF.

This chain links TRBV5-1 with TRBJ2-7; 7 nucleotides line up with TRBD2. Trimming cost V 4 bases and J 0 bases; bases outside gene matches: 10. This CDR3 spans 16 amino acids. CDR1 is SGHRS, CDR2 YFSETQ, per germline. CDR3 nucleotide sequence: TGCGCCAGCAGCGGTAAGCCGGGCGGGAGCTCCTACGAGCAGTACTTC. Translating gives CASSGKPGGSSYEQYF.

Comments on this clone: A read error may be the cause here, since a much bigger clone is one base away. V gene TRBV6-2 or TRBV6-3 combines with J gene TRBJ2-6, with TRBD1 as a possible D gene (5 bases). The CDR3 is 14 amino acids. Germline loops: CDR1 MNHEY, CDR2 SVGEGT. CDR3 sequence: CASSYGSGANVPTF. In nucleotides, the CDR3 is TGTGCCAGCAGTTACGGCTCTGGGGCCAACGTCCCGACTTTC.

The chain couples TRBV5-1 to TRBJ2-1; possible D gene TRBD2, 6 bases. CDR3 length: 16 residues. Between the trimmed V and J ends, which lost 0 bases and 1 base, there was a span of 11 bases. Per the germline V gene, CDR1 is SGHRS and CDR2 is YFSETQ. The CDR3 here is CASSLGAGRSYNEQFF. In DNA form, the CDR3 reads TGCGCCAGCAGCTTGGGAGCGGGCCGATCCTACAATGAGCAGTTCTTC. Filled out from reference TRBV5-1 and TRBJ2-1, the complete variable domain reads KAGVTQTPRYLIKTRGQQVTLSCSPISGHRSVSWYQQTPGQGLQFLFEYFSETQRNKGNFPGRFSGRQFSNSRSEMNVSTLELGDSALYLCASSLGAGRSYNEQFFGPGTRLTVL.

The rearrangement links TRBV6-2 or TRBV6-3 to TRBJ2-5; no reliable D call. Germline-derived CDR1 and CDR2 are MNHEY and SVGEGT. The CDR3 loop spans 13 amino acids. V dropped 4 bases and J dropped 2 bases, with 8 bases sitting between them. CDR3 protein: CASSLEVQETQYF. The CDR3 bases are TGTGCCAGCAGTTTAGAGGTACAAGAGACCCAGTACTTC.

As for this clone: An end of the junction does not agree with germline; a read error may underlie this. V and J are TRBV28 and TRBJ1-2; 8 nucleotides agree with TRBD1. This CDR3 has 14 residues. The germline gives CDR1 MDHEN, CDR2 SYDVKM. The CDR3 reads CASSVWTGMSGYTF. CDR3 nucleotides: TGTGCCAGCAGTGTATGGACAGGGATGAGTGGCTACACCTTC.

This sequence joins TRBV6-6 and TRBJ2-7; TRBD2 aligns across 10 bases. V was pared by 6 bases and J by 4 bases, with 3 bases of the junction left unmatched. This CDR3 has 13 amino acids. CDR1 MNHNY and CDR2 SVGAGI come from the germline V gene (reference sequence). CDR3: CASRPGLAYEQYF. DNA of the CDR3: TGTGCCAGCAGACCGGGACTAGCGTACGAGCAGTACTTC.

The J gene is TRBJ2-5, the V gene TRBV15, with TRBD1 matching over 8 bases. Germline trimming cut 0 bases from V and 1 base from J; bases unmatched to any gene: 4. CDR1 and CDR2 (germline): LNHNV, YYDKDF (reference sequence). The CDR3 extends over 16 amino acids. The CDR3 loop reads CATSRDRGPTQETQYF. The CDR3 region has the DNA TGTGCCACCAGCAGAGACAGGGGGCCCACCCAAGAGACCCAGTACTTC. The entire variable domain, with the rest obtained from reference TRBV15 and TRBJ2-5, is as follows: DAMVIQNPRYQVTQFGKPVTLSCSQTLNHNVMYWYQQKSSQAPKLLFHYYDKDFNNEADTPDNFQSRRPNTSFCFLDIRSPGLGDTAMYLCATSRDRGPTQETQYFGPGTRLLVL.